The clone carrying this TCR beta chain was counted a single time. This entry belongs to a study of blood T cell repertoires in COVID-19. Generated by immunoSEQ multiplex PCR, the TCRdb table keeps only in-frame clones and is missing some. Counted here are some 250,000 clones, about 85% occurring once; the ten biggest clones make up approximately 8%. The CDR3 length is 17 residues. V lost 3 bases to trimming and J lost 4 bases, with 22 bases between them. Per the germline V gene, CDR1 is SGHNT and CDR2 is YYREEE (reference sequence). Sequencing was carried out using peripheral blood. The sequence was collected from a woman at least 80 years old with acute or convalescent COVID-19. The rearrangement links TRBV5-4 to TRBJ1-1, with a weak D call TRBD1 (5 bases). The CDR3 coding sequence is TGTGCCAGCAGCTCGGGCGGGATGACAGAGTGGGGCACTGAAGCTTTCTTT. Amino acids: CASSSGGMTEWGTEAFF.